This T cell receptor beta chain was identified during a study of blood T cell repertoires in COVID-19. At the level of the study: Collection of acute and convalescent COVID-19 samples took place in the United States, Italy and Spain. T cells, B-cell-depleted T cells, or PBMCs supplied cDNA or gDNA.

Participants' own reports of clinical history determined their cohort assignment. The CDR3 is 15 amino acids. The V gene lost 2 bases and the J gene lost 0 bases, with 8 bases spanning the gap. Per germline, CDR1 MNHEY and CDR2 SMNVEV (reference sequence). In the source study's methods: Using reference gene primer amplification, nucleated cell counts were estimated. Measured with immunoSEQ multiplex PCR; TCRdb has only the in-frame clones, and not every one. D and trimming were read from the DNA, whereas the V and J calls and clone size are those reported in that table. The sample shows hundreds of thousands of clones, about nine tenths of them seen only once.

The J gene is TRBJ2-1, the V gene TRBV27; tentative D call: TRBD2 (5 bases). The source is a woman aged 25 to 39 with acute COVID-19. Sequences were obtained from PBMCs or T cells enriched from blood (not recorded which). CDR3 nucleotides: TGTGCCAGCAGTTTACCGGGAAGCTCCTACAATGAGCAGTTCTTC. It codes for CASSLPGSSYNEQFF.